These 27 T cell receptor beta chains were all obtained from the same sample, sequenced in a study of radiation and T cells in renal cell carcinoma. As to time point: baseline pretreatment blood. The treatment denotes: 15 Gy SBRT to primary tumor, nephrectomy 4 weeks later. Sequencing used immunoSEQ multiplex PCR; TCRdb keeps in-frame clones, though not all of them. The profile shows 40,000 to 50,000 clones, around 83% of them singletons. The sample was blood, taken from a patient whose treatment included radiotherapy and nephrectomy. The receptor source for this set is a woman in her seventies with renal cell carcinoma.

V gene TRBV7-9 combines with J gene TRBJ2-1, with 15 positions matching TRBD2. CDR3 length: 15 residues. The V gene end was trimmed by 6 bases and the J gene end by 10 bases; junction bases not matched to a gene: 7. Looked up from germline, CDR1 is SEHNR and CDR2 is FQNEAQ (reference sequence). The CDR3 DNA is TGTGCCAGCAGTGCCGGGACTAGCGGGAGGCAGGAGCAGTTCTTC. This sequence encodes CASSAGTSGRQEQFF.

The chain recombines TRBV7-2 with TRBJ2-7, with D perhaps TRBD1 (6 bases). The germline V and J ends were trimmed by 6 bases and 6 bases, with 18 bases remaining between them. The CDR3 length is 14 residues. The germline gives CDR1 SGHTA, CDR2 FQGNSA. CDR3 in amino acids: CASRLTSQGPEQYF. Here the CDR3 DNA reads TGTGCCAGCAGACTAACCTCCCAGGGGCCCGAGCAGTACTTC.

The chain links TRBV27 to TRBJ1-2; D perhaps matches TRBD1 (6 bases). The germline CDR1 and CDR2 sequences are MNHEY and SMNVEV (reference sequence). The CDR3 covers 13 residues. Deletions cut 3 bases from V and 8 bases from J, with 13 bases between. CDR3 sequence: CASSFRGAPGYTF. The CDR3 DNA follows: TGTGCCAGCAGTTTTAGGGGGGCGCCCGGCTACACCTTC.

The chain is built from TRBV7-2 and TRBJ2-5; no definite D call. CDR1 and CDR2 from the germline V gene are SGHTA and FQGNSA. This CDR3 has 11 residues. V was shortened by 5 bases and J by 5 bases, with 6 bases between the two germline ends. In nucleotides, the CDR3 is TGTGCCAGCAGCCTCAAGGAGACCCAGTACTTC. It encodes CASSLKETQYF. The variable domain in full, with the rest retrieved from reference TRBV7-2 and TRBJ2-5, is GAGVSQSPSNKVTEKGKDVELRCDPISGHTALYWYRQSLGQGLEFLIYFQGNSAPDKSGLPSDRFSAERTGGSVSTLTIQRTQQEDSAVYLCASSLKETQYFGPGTRLLVL.

In this sample, this clone turned up once. The chain joins TRBV4-3 to TRBJ2-5; D is possibly TRBD1 (6 bases). The CDR3 extends over 14 amino acids. With 0 bases removed from V and 5 bases from J, the gap between germline ends came to 10 bases. In germline, CDR1 is LGHNA, CDR2 YSLEER. CDR3 in DNA: TGCGCCAGCAGCCAAGACTCGAGGGGGGAGACCCAGTACTTC. The encoded protein is CASSQDSRGETQYF.

The V gene is TRBV6-6, the J gene TRBJ2-5; 10 bases map to TRBD2. The J segment lost 5 bases and the V segment lost 7 bases, leaving 10 bases of the junction unmatched. Germline V gives CDR1 MNHNY, CDR2 SVGAGI (reference sequence). The CDR3 length is 15 residues. DNA for the CDR3: TGTGCCAGCACCGACGGACTAGCGGCGGGCGAGACCCAGTACTTC. It encodes CASTDGLAAGETQYF.

The chain couples TRBV5-1 to TRBJ1-3; D gene unclear. The ends were cut back, 0 bases at V and 0 bases at J, with 7 bases in the middle. Germline CDR1 SGHRS, CDR2 YFSETQ. The CDR3 has 15 residues. The CDR3, as DNA: TGCGCCAGCAGCTTGGGGTCCGGCTCTGGAAACACCATATATTTT. Amino acids: CASSLGSGSGNTIYF.

V is TRBV27 and J is TRBJ1-3; possibly TRBD1 for D (6 bases). Deletions cut 4 bases from V and 0 bases from J, with 16 bases between. Germline V lookup: CDR1 MNHEY, CDR2 SMNVEV (reference sequence). This CDR3 spans 17 amino acids. This chain's CDR3 is CASSSRGGDLSGNTIYF. In nucleotides, the CDR3 is TGTGCCAGCAGTTCCCGAGGGGGGGACCTCTCTGGAAACACCATATATTTT.

V and J are TRBV5-1 and TRBJ1-6, with TRBD1 identical over 8 bases. CDR1 is SGHRS and CDR2 is YFSETQ in the germline V gene. J gave up 10 bases and V 4 bases, and 10 bases lay outside the gene matches. This CDR3 region has 15 residues. This CDR3 reads CASSPGSGTGSPLHF. CDR3 nucleotides: TGCGCCAGCAGCCCTGGATCAGGGACAGGCTCACCCCTCCACTTT.

The chain links TRBV6-6 to TRBJ2-7; weak D call: TRBD1 (5 bases). This CDR3 spans 13 amino acids. The germline V gene encodes CDR1 MNHNY and CDR2 SVGAGI (reference sequence). Trimming cost V 2 bases and J 1 base, with 6 bases left between them. CDR3 sequence (DNA): TGTGCCAGCAGTTACGGGGCGTCCTACGAGCAGTACTTC. This encodes CASSYGASYEQYF.

This clone showed up just once. The chain links TRBV7-2 to TRBJ2-5; a weak D match, TRBD1 (6 bases). Germline CDR1 and CDR2: SGHTA and FQGNSA. The CDR3 has 15 residues. The ends were cut back, 8 bases at V and 2 bases at J, with 18 bases in the middle. CDR3 in DNA: TGTGCCAGCGGTAACTACCAAAGGGGGCAAGAGACCCAGTACTTC. It yields the protein CASGNYQRGQETQYF.

This chain uses TRBV4-3 with TRBJ1-4; 9 bases are shared with TRBD1. The ends lost 4 bases at V and 7 bases at J; junction bases unmatched: 10. The CDR3 loop spans 16 amino acids. CDR1 and CDR2 from the germline V gene are LGHNA and YSLEER. The CDR3 bases are TGCGCCAGCAGCCCTTCTCACAGGGGGCGAGGTGAAAAACTGTTTTTT. This sequence encodes CASSPSHRGRGEKLFF.

The V call is TRBV5-1, the J call TRBJ2-7; D is undetermined. Trimming pared 0 bases from V and 5 bases from J, leaving 15 bases between. Germline CDR1 and CDR2: SGHRS and YFSETQ. The CDR3 is made up of 15 amino acids. This chain's CDR3 is CASSLVPDTGDEQYF. As DNA, the CDR3 is TGCGCCAGCAGCTTGGTCCCCGACACGGGTGACGAGCAGTACTTC. Full variable domain (rest looked up from reference TRBV5-1 and TRBJ2-7): KAGVTQTPRYLIKTRGQQVTLSCSPISGHRSVSWYQQTPGQGLQFLFEYFSETQRNKGNFPGRFSGRQFSNSRSEMNVSTLELGDSALYLCASSLVPDTGDEQYFGPGTRLTVT.

The chain recombines TRBV19 with TRBJ1-5; weak D call: TRBD1 (5 bases). Germline values: CDR1 LNHDA, CDR2 SQIVND (reference sequence). V was pared by 6 bases and J by 6 bases, with 12 bases between. The CDR3 is 13 amino acids. CDR3 protein: CASSTGPVQPQHF. The CDR3, as DNA: TGTGCCAGTAGCACAGGACCCGTTCAGCCCCAGCATTTT.

This chain links TRBV4-3 with TRBJ2-1; 9 positions match TRBD2. The CDR3 is 15 amino acids. Germline trimming cut 4 bases from V and 0 bases from J; bases unmatched to any gene: 1. Looked up from germline, CDR1 is LGHNA and CDR2 is YSLEER. CDR3 nucleotide sequence: TGCGCCAGCAGCCTTAGCGGGAGCTCCTACAATGAGCAGTTCTTC. It codes for CASSLSGSSYNEQFF.

V is TRBV4-2 and J is TRBJ2-6; D is undetermined. Germline V lookup: CDR1 LGHNA, CDR2 YNFKEQ. Trimming left V 1 base short and J 2 bases short, with 9 bases between. The CDR3 totals 16 residues. In DNA form, the CDR3 reads TGTGCCAGCAGCCAAGGGGGTTACCCTGGGGCCAACGTCCTGACTTTC. Amino acid sequence: CASSQGGYPGANVLTF.

The chain employs TRBV9 and TRBJ2-1; possibly TRBD2 for D (6 bases). The CDR3 consists of 16 residues. The V gene's germline CDR1 is SGDLS and CDR2 YYNGEE. Trimming removed 3 bases at V and 7 bases at J, with 20 bases between. The CDR3 coding sequence is TGTGCCAGCAGCGACCCAGCGGTAGGGACTGGGAATGAGCAGTTCTTC. Encoded protein: CASSDPAVGTGNEQFF.

The CDR3 loop is CASKQGSNTDTQYF. CDR3 coding DNA: TGCGCCAGCAAACAGGGATCCAACACAGATACGCAGTATTTT. This chain uses TRBV5-1 with TRBJ2-3; D is possibly TRBD1 (6 bases). The CDR3 loop spans 14 amino acids. Germline V gives CDR1 SGHRS, CDR2 YFSETQ. V lost 6 bases to trimming and J lost 2 bases, with 13 bases between them.

J is TRBJ1-1 and V is TRBV6-5, with D possibly TRBD1 on 5 matching bases. There are 15 residues in the CDR3. Deletions cut 2 bases from V and 0 bases from J, with 10 bases between. Germline lookup yields CDR1 MNHEY and CDR2 SVGAGI. Written as DNA, the CDR3 is TGTGCCAGCAGTTACGGGGCCAGAATGAACACTGAAGCTTTCTTT. It codes for CASSYGARMNTEAFF.

The chain links TRBV5-5 to TRBJ2-7; 7 bases agree with TRBD1. CDR1 and CDR2 from the germline V gene are SGHKS and YYEKEE (reference sequence). V dropped 4 bases and J dropped 2; count of bases not matched to a gene: 6. The CDR3 is 14 residues long. CDR3 sequence: CASSITGTAYEQYF. As DNA, the CDR3 is TGTGCCAGCAGCATCACCGGGACAGCCTACGAGCAGTACTTC. Based on the CDR3 plus reference TRBV5-5 and TRBJ2-7, the full variable domain is DAGVTQSPTHLIKTRGQQVTLRCSPISGHKSVSWYQQVLGQGPQFIFQYYEKEERGRGNFPDRFSARQFPNYSSELNVNALLLGDSALYLCASSITGTAYEQYFGPGTRLTVT.

V is TRBV27 and J is TRBJ2-7; D is ambiguous. Germline CDR1 reads MNHEY; CDR2 reads SMNVEV (reference sequence). V gave up 3 bases and J gave up 4 bases, with 10 bases separating them. The CDR3 length is 13 residues. CDR3 DNA sequence: TGTGCCAGCAGTTTCTATAATACTTACGAGCAGTACTTC. The encoded protein is CASSFYNTYEQYF.

The rearrangement joins TRBV4-1 to TRBJ2-3, with D unresolved. The CDR3 totals 14 residues. With 0 bases removed from V and 2 bases from J, the gap between germline ends came to 6 bases. Germline V lookup: CDR1 MGHRA, CDR2 YSYEKL. The CDR3 sequence: CASSQDRSTDTQYF. The CDR3 nucleotides read TGCGCCAGCAGCCAAGATCGTTCCACAGATACGCAGTATTTT.

V and J are TRBV5-1 and TRBJ2-3; D uncertain. The CDR3 sequence is 16 residues long. Per the germline V gene, CDR1 is SGHRS and CDR2 is YFSETQ. Trimming removed 5 bases at V and 0 bases at J, with 16 bases between. DNA of the CDR3: TGCGCCAGCAGTTTTGGGTCCGGGTATAGCACAGATACGCAGTATTTT. Translated, it gives CASSFGSGYSTDTQYF.

The genes are TRBV2 and TRBJ2-6; D gene ambiguous. Trimming removed 7 bases from V and 0 bases from J, with 10 bases in between. This CDR3 region has 15 residues. Germline loops: CDR1 SNHLY, CDR2 FYNNEI. CDR3 bases: TGTGCCAGCAACCGAAAGAGCTCTGGGGCCAACGTCCTGACTTTC. It codes for CASNRKSSGANVLTF.

This clone appeared a single time. V is TRBV6-6 and J is TRBJ2-3; 7 bases map to TRBD2. The CDR3 covers 15 residues. Germline loops: CDR1 MNHNY, CDR2 SVGAGI (reference sequence). With 0 bases clipped from V and 3 bases from J, the junction kept 3 bases outside the gene matches. CDR3 in amino acids: CASSYSDGGTDTQYF. The DNA for the CDR3 is TGTGCCAGCAGTTACTCGGACGGGGGGACAGATACGCAGTATTTT.

This rearrangement joins TRBV5-1 to TRBJ2-7, with TRBD2 identical over 7 bases. Trimming at V came to 4 bases and at J to 2 bases, leaving 6 bases not matched to a gene. This CDR3 has 14 residues. Germline CDR1 and CDR2: SGHRS and YFSETQ. CDR3 DNA: TGCGCCAGCAGCCCGGGGACTACAGCCTACGAGCAGTACTTC. Protein: CASSPGTTAYEQYF.

The chain employs TRBV11-3 and TRBJ2-5; no clear D. Germline lookup yields CDR1 SGHNT and CDR2 YENEEA. The V end was cut by 1 base, the J end by 2 bases, with 5 bases between. The CDR3 is 13 amino acids. The CDR3 region has the DNA TGTGCCAGCAGCTTAGGGCAGCAAGAGACCCAGTACTTC. Translating gives CASSLGQQETQYF.